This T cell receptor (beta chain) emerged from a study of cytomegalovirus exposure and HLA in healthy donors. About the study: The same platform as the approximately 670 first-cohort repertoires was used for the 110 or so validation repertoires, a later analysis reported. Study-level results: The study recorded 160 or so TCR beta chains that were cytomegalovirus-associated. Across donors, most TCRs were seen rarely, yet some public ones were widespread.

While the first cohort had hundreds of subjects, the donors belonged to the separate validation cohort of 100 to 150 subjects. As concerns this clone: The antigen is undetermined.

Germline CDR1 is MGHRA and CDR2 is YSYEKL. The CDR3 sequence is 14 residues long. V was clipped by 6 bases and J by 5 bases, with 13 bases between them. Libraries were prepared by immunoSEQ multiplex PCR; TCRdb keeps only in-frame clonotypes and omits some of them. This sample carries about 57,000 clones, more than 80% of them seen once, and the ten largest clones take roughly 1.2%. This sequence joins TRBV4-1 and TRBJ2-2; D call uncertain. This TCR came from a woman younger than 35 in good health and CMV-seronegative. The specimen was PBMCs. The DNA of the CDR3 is TGCGCCAGCAGAGAAGTCTCACAGACCGGGGAGCTGTTTTTT. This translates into CASREVSQTGELFF.